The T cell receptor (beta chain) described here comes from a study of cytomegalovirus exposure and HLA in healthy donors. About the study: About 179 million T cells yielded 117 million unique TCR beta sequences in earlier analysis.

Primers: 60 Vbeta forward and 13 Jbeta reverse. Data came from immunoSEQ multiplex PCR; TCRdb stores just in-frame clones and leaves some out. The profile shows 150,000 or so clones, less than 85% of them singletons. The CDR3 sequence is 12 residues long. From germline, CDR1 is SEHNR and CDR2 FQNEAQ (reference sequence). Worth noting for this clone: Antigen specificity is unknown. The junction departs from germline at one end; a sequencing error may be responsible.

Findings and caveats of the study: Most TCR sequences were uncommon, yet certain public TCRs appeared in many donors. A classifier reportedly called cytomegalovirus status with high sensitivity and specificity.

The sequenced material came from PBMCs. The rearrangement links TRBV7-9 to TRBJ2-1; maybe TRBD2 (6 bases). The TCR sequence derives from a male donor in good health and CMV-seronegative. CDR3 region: CSSSLERDEQFF. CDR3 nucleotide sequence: TGTTCCAGCAGCTTAGAGCGGGATGAGCAGTTCTTC.